A single sample gave rise to the 13 T cell receptor beta chains below, sequenced in a study of shared clonotypes between healthy human individuals. Method: immunoSEQ multiplex PCR; TCRdb's copy keeps in-frame clones and lacks some. The table lists a few million clones, more than 80% of them singletons. Sequenced: naive CD4+ T cells sorted from blood. The subset here: CD45RA+ positively selected. These receptors originate from a man aged 18 to 35 in good health.

V and J are TRBV7-2 and TRBJ1-3; D gene uncertain. V was shortened by 2 bases and J by 4 bases, with 6 bases between the two germline ends. CDR1 SGHTA and CDR2 FQGNSA come from the germline V gene. The CDR3 covers 13 residues. The CDR3 region has the DNA TGTGCCAGCAGCTTATACCGGGGAAACACCATATATTTT. This gives the protein CASSLYRGNTIYF.

The rearrangement uses TRBV27 and TRBJ1-1; D is unresolved. Germline V gives CDR1 MNHEY, CDR2 SMNVEV (reference sequence). The CDR3 loop spans 13 amino acids. Deletions cut 6 bases from V and 2 bases from J, with 10 bases between. CDR3 coding DNA: TGTGCCAGCAGGAGATTGGTAAACACTGAAGCTTTCTTT. This sequence encodes CASRRLVNTEAFF.

This clone has a single count. This chain links TRBV5-1 with TRBJ2-3, with D unclear. This CDR3 is built from 14 residues. Trimming pared 4 bases from V and 5 bases from J, leaving 14 bases between. The germline V gene has CDR1 SGHRS and CDR2 YFSETQ. CDR3 protein: CASSLAMSQDTQYF. The CDR3 coding sequence is TGCGCCAGCAGCCTGGCGATGTCCCAAGATACGCAGTATTTT.

The chain has TRBV11-2 and TRBJ2-4, with D perhaps being TRBD1 or TRBD2 (7 bases each). V lost 4 bases to trimming and J lost 8 bases, with 15 bases between them. CDR3 length: 14 amino acids. CDR1 is SGHAT and CDR2 is FQNNGV in the germline V gene. The CDR3 DNA reads TGTGCCAGCAGCTCGCAGGGGGGGAAAGACATTCAGTACTTC. It translates to CASSSQGGKDIQYF.

The chain uses TRBV4-3 and TRBJ1-2; 7 bases are a match to TRBD1. In germline, CDR1 is LGHNA, CDR2 YSLEER. The CDR3 is 15 amino acids. The V segment lost 0 bases and the J segment 3 bases; nucleotides outside the gene matches: 4. The CDR3 loop is CASSQEMGQYYGYTF. In nucleotides, the CDR3 is TGCGCCAGCAGCCAAGAAATGGGACAGTACTATGGCTACACCTTC.

V gene TRBV19 combines with J gene TRBJ2-2; weak D call: TRBD2 (6 bases). Trimming shortened V by 5 bases and J by 6 bases, and 16 bases separated the two germline ends. The CDR3 length is 15 residues. Germline loops: CDR1 LNHDA, CDR2 SQIVND (reference sequence). The CDR3: CASSRPPLAPGELFF. The CDR3 coding sequence is TGTGCCAGTAGTCGTCCCCCACTAGCTCCCGGGGAGCTGTTTTTT.

CDR3 nucleotides: TGTGCCAGCAGCTTTACAGGGGAAAATGAAGCTTTCTTT. It specifies CASSFTGENEAFF. The V gene is TRBV11-2, the J gene TRBJ1-1, with 7 nucleotides matching TRBD1. Trimming at V came to 3 bases and at J to 7 bases, leaving 5 bases not matched to a gene. CDR3 size: 13 residues. Germline CDR1 and CDR2: SGHAT and FQNNGV.

The chain joins TRBV5-6 to TRBJ1-4; D is undetermined. The V and J ends lost 0 bases and 0 bases respectively, with 12 bases between them. This CDR3 has 17 amino acids. Germline CDR1 is SGHDT and CDR2 is YYEEEE. The CDR3 reads CASSLAAGFATNEKLFF. The CDR3 DNA is TGTGCCAGCAGCTTGGCGGCAGGTTTTGCAACTAATGAAAAACTGTTTTTT.

V and J are TRBV11-3 and TRBJ1-1; the D is unclear. The ends were cut back, 2 bases at V and 0 bases at J, with 4 bases in the middle. CDR3 length equals 13 residues. Germline loops: CDR1 SGHNT, CDR2 YENEEA. The CDR3 sequence: CASSLKMNTEAFF. Written as DNA, the CDR3 is TGTGCCAGCAGCTTAAAAATGAACACTGAAGCTTTCTTT.

The chain uses TRBV6-6 and TRBJ2-3; D is unresolved. The CDR3 covers 13 residues. In germline, CDR1 is MNHNY, CDR2 SVGAGI (reference sequence). V was pared by 6 bases and J by 0 bases, with 7 bases between. The CDR3 region has the DNA TGTGCCAGCAGGATTGGGAGCACAGATACGCAGTATTTT. Amino acids: CASRIGSTDTQYF.

The V gene is TRBV5-1, the J gene TRBJ1-3; D remains unclear. There are 14 residues in the CDR3. Germline CDR1 SGHRS, CDR2 YFSETQ. The V gene lost 4 bases and the J gene lost 3 bases, with 11 bases spanning the gap. CDR3 sequence (DNA): TGCGCCAGCAGCCCAACAGAATTTGGAAACACCATATATTTT. This translates into CASSPTEFGNTIYF.

This clone showed up just once. The chain combines TRBV7-2 with TRBJ1-6; D unclear. Trimming cost V 1 base and J 3 bases, with 7 bases left between them. The CDR3 totals 15 residues. Germline assignment: CDR1 SGHTA and CDR2 FQGNSA. CDR3 amino acids: CASSLGRVYNSPLHF. The CDR3 region has the DNA TGTGCCAGCAGCTTAGGGCGGGTCTATAATTCACCCCTCCACTTT.

The J gene is TRBJ2-7, the V gene TRBV19; maybe TRBD2 (7 bases). Germline CDR1 reads LNHDA; CDR2 reads SQIVND (reference sequence). V lost 3 bases and J 2 bases, leaving 20 bases between the germline ends. CDR3 length: 17 amino acids. CDR3 amino acids: CASSMREGGGIAYEQYF. DNA for the CDR3: TGTGCCAGTAGTATGAGAGAGGGAGGGGGGATCGCCTACGAGCAGTACTTC.